This T cell receptor beta chain was captured by sequencing in a study of cytomegalovirus exposure and HLA in healthy donors. Broader study findings: No immune exposure information besides CMV serostatus was available. Later analysis identified a missense DCLRE1C variant that was linked to TCR beta V- and J-gene trimming.

Germline CDR1 SEHNR, CDR2 FQNEAQ (reference sequence). The J segment lost 4 bases and the V segment lost 5 bases, leaving 8 bases of the junction unmatched. The CDR3 totals 14 residues. 13 Jbeta primers and 60 Vbeta primers were used for the PCR. Assay used: immunoSEQ multiplex PCR; TCRdb lists only in-frame clones, some missing. The table includes approximately 170,000 clones, under 80% detected once. About this clone: Antigen specificity is unknown.

This clonotype was sampled from a man aged 40-55 years in good health and CMV-seronegative. The V call is TRBV7-9, the J call TRBJ2-7; 7 nucleotides line up with TRBD1. The material sequenced was PBMCs. The CDR3 sequence: CASSPYRGWYEQYF. CDR3 DNA: TGTGCCAGCAGCCCCTACAGGGGATGGTACGAGCAGTACTTC. The full variable domain, in which reference TRBV7-9 and TRBJ2-7 provide the parts outside the CDR3, is DTGVSQNPRHKITKRGQNVTFRCDPISEHNRLYWYRQTLGQGPEFLTYFQNEAQLEKSRLLSDRFSAERPKGSFSTLEIQRTEQGDSAMYLCASSPYRGWYEQYFGPGTRLTVT.